These 9 T cell receptor beta chains share one sample of origin, sequenced in a study of CD8+CD57+ T cells in acquired aplastic anemia. Patients selected for sequencing had displayed CD8+CD57+ cell expansion by flow cytometry. Using genomic DNA as the template, TCR beta VDJ and CDR3 profiling was carried out. A single record per CDR3 protein comes from TCRdb applying MiXCR to the reads. The sample shows about 160,000 distinct CDR3 sequences, approximately 44% of them seen only once. The sequenced sample consisted of sorted CD4+, CD8+, or CD8+CD57+ T cells (not recorded which) from PBMCs. The receptors originated from a human donor with aplastic anemia.

This clonotype was detected many times. The gene calls are TRBV5-4 and TRBJ2-1; D gene ambiguous. Germline CDR1 is SGHNT and CDR2 is YYREEE (reference sequence). There are 16 residues in the CDR3. V lost 2 bases and J 1 base, leaving 13 bases between the germline ends. CDR3 in amino acids: CASSLTPGISYNEQFF. CDR3 DNA sequence: TGTGCCAGCAGCTTAACCCCAGGAATTTCCTACAATGAGCAGTTCTTC.

V and J are TRBV24-1 and TRBJ1-2; D is perhaps TRBD1 (5 bases). V was shortened by 0 bases and J by 4 bases, with 5 bases between the two germline ends. Germline V gene lookup returns CDR1 KGHDR and CDR2 SFDVKD. The CDR3 has 13 residues. The CDR3 protein is CATSDLQGYGYTF. The CDR3 DNA sequence: TGTGCCACCAGTGATTTGCAGGGCTATGGCTACACCTTC.

The chain combines TRBV6-1 with TRBJ1-2; no definite D call. Germline V gene lookup returns CDR1 MNHNS and CDR2 SASEGT. V shed 0 bases and J shed 3 bases, with 14 bases lying between them. The CDR3 spans 16 residues. For the CDR3, the DNA is TGTGCCAGCAGTGAAGCGCACCTCCAGTGGGACTATGGCTACACCTTC. Translation: CASSEAHLQWDYGYTF.

This rearrangement joins TRBV10-2 to TRBJ1-2; TRBD1 aligns across 8 bases. Per germline, CDR1 WSHSY and CDR2 SAAADI. V trimming: 2 bases; J trimming: 8 bases; junction bases outside the gene matches: 7. The CDR3 consists of 14 residues. The chain's CDR3 is CASSEKETGGGYTF. In nucleotides, the CDR3 is TGCGCCAGCAGTGAGAAAGAAACAGGGGGAGGCTACACCTTC.

A word on this clonotype: The conserved final phenylalanine or tryptophan is absent from the CDR3, which likely points to a read error. V and J are TRBV5-1 and TRBJ1-2, with D unresolved. The CDR3 is 15 amino acids. The V and J ends lost 3 bases and 4 bases respectively, with 16 bases between them. The germline gives CDR1 SGHRS, CDR2 YFSETQ. This CDR3 reads CASSSGRGSPYGYTI. In DNA form, the CDR3 reads TGCGCCAGCAGCTCGGGAAGAGGGAGTCCCTATGGCTACACCATC.

This rearrangement joins TRBV29-1 to TRBJ2-3, with a weak D call TRBD1 (5 bases). The DNA end is a closer match to TRBJ1-5, so the J assignment may be wrong. CDR3 length: 13 amino acids. Germline CDR1 SQVTM, CDR2 ANQGSEA. The CDR3 here is CSVGGTSGDTQHF. The CDR3 DNA sequence: TGCAGCGTGGGGGGGACTAGCGGAGATACGCAGCATTTT.

This clonotype was counted between two and nine times. J is TRBJ2-3 and V is TRBV7-9; D gene unclear. Germline CDR1 is SEHNR and CDR2 is FQNEAQ (reference sequence). The CDR3 runs 12 residues. Trimming stripped 8 bases from V and 3 bases from J, with 9 bases between. The DNA for the CDR3 is TGTGCCAGCGCCCCGAATACAGATACGCAGTATTTT. Amino acids: CASAPNTDTQYF. Full variable domain (rest looked up from reference TRBV7-9 and TRBJ2-3): DTGVSQNPRHKITKRGQNVTFRCDPISEHNRLYWYRQTLGQGPEFLTYFQNEAQLEKSRLLSDRFSAERPKGSFSTLEIQRTEQGDSAMYLCASAPNTDTQYFGPGTRLTVL.

The V and J genes are TRBV14 and TRBJ2-1, with 8 bases fitting TRBD1. This CDR3 spans 15 amino acids. V shed 3 bases and J 3 bases; nucleotides not matched to a gene: 4. Germline CDR1 and CDR2: SGHDN and FVKESK. CDR3 in DNA: TGTGCCAGCAGCCAGGGACAGGACAACTACAATGAGCAGTTCTTC. Its protein is CASSQGQDNYNEQFF.

This clonotype was picked up one time. V usage is TRBV4-1 and J usage is TRBJ2-7, with TRBD1 as a possible D gene (6 bases). Trimming cost V 0 bases and J 2 bases, with 11 bases left between them. Germline CDR1 reads MGHRA; CDR2 reads YSYEKL. CDR3 size: 15 residues. The CDR3 DNA sequence: TGCGCCAGCAGCCAAGACGGGGCAGGGGCCTACGAGCAGTACTTC. Translation gives CASSQDGAGAYEQYF.